The next 10 T cell receptor beta chains were all read from a single sample in a study of graft-versus-host responses after intestinal transplantation. No antigen has been assigned to these receptors. Data came from immunoSEQ multiplex PCR; TCRdb stores just in-frame clones and leaves some out. The sample carries some 88,000 clones, roughly 91% recorded once. Source: unstimulated CD8+ T cells sorted from spleen or lymph node cells, taken before intestinal transplant. These receptors were obtained from a human donor who received an intestinal transplant.

V and J are TRBV9 and TRBJ1-1, with 7 bases that match TRBD1. Trimming took 3 bases from V and 0 from J; bases not matched to a gene: 11. Per germline, CDR1 SGDLS and CDR2 YYNGEE. This CDR3 is 17 amino acids long. Here the CDR3 reads CASSAVGAGTVNTEAFF. Here the CDR3 DNA reads TGTGCCAGCAGCGCTGTAGGCGCTGGGACAGTGAACACTGAAGCTTTCTTT.

The chain has TRBV13 and TRBJ2-3, with 7 bases identical to TRBD2. The junction had 3 bases not matched to a gene; V was cut back by 4 bases and J by 5 bases. The CDR3 runs 13 residues. Germline values: CDR1 PRHDT, CDR2 FYEKMQ (reference sequence). The CDR3: CASSYAGEDTQYF. The CDR3 coding sequence is TGTGCCAGCAGCTATGCGGGAGAAGATACGCAGTATTTT.

The rearrangement uses TRBV19 and TRBJ1-5, with 7 bases that match TRBD1. The CDR3 length is 15 residues. The ends lost 7 bases at V and 6 bases at J; junction bases unmatched: 12. From germline, CDR1 is LNHDA and CDR2 SQIVND (reference sequence). Here the CDR3 reads CASTDRQGGSQPQHF. The CDR3 nucleotides are TGTGCCAGTACCGACCGACAGGGAGGAAGTCAGCCCCAGCATTTT.

This chain joins TRBV11-2 and TRBJ2-7, with TRBD1 matching over 8 bases. This CDR3 contains 16 residues. The trim removed 3 bases at V and 3 bases at J, leaving 10 bases unmatched. Germline V gives CDR1 SGHAT, CDR2 FQNNGV. The CDR3 here is CASSFDGAGGLYEQYF. The CDR3 nucleotides read TGTGCCAGCAGCTTCGACGGGGCAGGGGGCCTCTACGAGCAGTACTTC.

J is TRBJ2-1 and V is TRBV11-2; maybe TRBD2 (6 bases). Germline values: CDR1 SGHAT, CDR2 FQNNGV. Trimming removed 2 bases from V and 2 bases from J, with 13 bases in between. The length of the CDR3 is 16 residues. The CDR3 here is CASSLRDFATYNEQFF. The CDR3 DNA reads as TGTGCCAGCAGCTTAAGGGACTTCGCCACCTACAATGAGCAGTTCTTC.

V usage is TRBV27 and J usage is TRBJ1-2; D unresolved. Germline V lookup: CDR1 MNHEY, CDR2 SMNVEV (reference sequence). Trimming took 3 bases from V and 6 from J, leaving 11 bases between them. This CDR3 has 13 residues. Here the CDR3 reads CASSFEASNGYTF. As DNA, the CDR3 is TGTGCCAGCAGTTTTGAGGCTAGTAATGGCTACACCTTC.

The rearrangement links TRBV10-1 to TRBJ1-5, with D possibly TRBD1 on 6 matching bases. V dropped 4 bases and J dropped 4 bases, with 11 bases sitting between them. This CDR3 has 14 amino acids. From germline, CDR1 is WNHNN and CDR2 SYGVQD (reference sequence). CDR3: CASSAKGENQPQHF. The CDR3 DNA reads as TGCGCCAGCAGTGCTAAGGGGGAAAATCAGCCCCAGCATTTT.

The rearrangement joins TRBV18 to TRBJ2-2, with D possibly matching TRBD2 (5 bases). The CDR3 consists of 15 residues. Trimming pared 1 base from V and 2 bases from J, leaving 8 bases between. From germline, CDR1 is KGHSH and CDR2 LQKENI. The CDR3 nucleotides are TGTGCCAGCTCACCACAACGGGGAAACACCGGGGAGCTGTTTTTT. Encoded protein: CASSPQRGNTGELFF.

The chain combines TRBV4-3 with TRBJ1-3; D call uncertain. This CDR3 is 17 amino acids long. Trimming pared 0 bases from V and 0 bases from J, leaving 12 bases between. Germline CDR1 is LGHNA and CDR2 is YSLEER. The CDR3: CASSQDGQASSGNTIYF. In DNA form, the CDR3 reads TGCGCCAGCAGCCAAGATGGCCAGGCCAGCTCTGGAAACACCATATATTTT.

The J gene is TRBJ2-3, the V gene TRBV27; the match to TRBD2 covers 13 bases. V shed 6 bases, J shed 4 bases, and the junction held 4 bases outside the gene matches. This CDR3 comprises 15 residues. Germline assignment: CDR1 MNHEY and CDR2 SMNVEV (reference sequence). CDR3 nucleotides: TGTGCCAGCAGGGTACTAGCGGGGGGGGCAGATACGCAGTATTTT. It specifies CASRVLAGGADTQYF.